Below, 27 T cell receptor beta chains from the same sample are listed, as sequenced in a study of blood T cell repertoires in COVID-19. Clones were read by immunoSEQ multiplex PCR, and TCRdb kept only the in-frame ones, dropping some. The table includes about 100,000 clones, over 80% detected once. Specimen: peripheral blood. The receptors were gathered from a man between 45 and 60 years old with active COVID-19.

The V call is TRBV7-2, the J call TRBJ1-2; possible D gene TRBD1, 5 bases. V lost 3 bases to trimming and J lost 2 bases, with 10 bases between them. This CDR3 has 14 residues. Germline values: CDR1 SGHTA, CDR2 FQGNSA. CDR3 bases: TGTGCCAGCAGCTTCGACAGCACGAACTATGGCTACACCTTC. This translates into CASSFDSTNYGYTF.

V and J are TRBV28 and TRBJ1-5; TRBD1 aligns across 11 bases. The V gene end was trimmed by 8 bases and the J gene end by 6 bases; junction bases not matched to a gene: 9. CDR1 is MDHEN and CDR2 is SYDVKM in the germline V gene. This CDR3 has 15 residues. As DNA, the CDR3 is TGTGCCAGCCGGACAGGGGGCAATATAGGTCAGCCCCAGCATTTT. Translation gives CASRTGGNIGQPQHF.

V usage is TRBV2 and J usage is TRBJ2-3; 12 bases map to TRBD2. This CDR3 has 15 amino acids. Germline V gene data show CDR1 as SNHLY and CDR2 as FYNNEI. V shed 6 bases, J shed 6 bases, and the junction held 7 bases outside the gene matches. CDR3 nucleotides: TGTGCCAGCAGACTGACTAGCGGGGGCAGGGATACGCAGTATTTT. Translating it yields CASRLTSGGRDTQYF.

The chain employs TRBV4-1 and TRBJ2-1; TRBD2 aligns across 14 bases. Germline trimming cut 6 bases from V and 6 bases from J; bases unmatched to any gene: 4. Germline-derived CDR1 and CDR2 are MGHRA and YSYEKL. The CDR3 runs 15 residues. CDR3 region: CASSPTSGRVNEQFF. The CDR3 bases are TGCGCCAGCAGTCCGACTAGCGGGAGGGTCAATGAGCAGTTCTTC.

V and J are TRBV3-1 (or the pseudogene TRBV3-2) and TRBJ1-4; 9 positions agree with TRBD1. The V and J ends lost 3 bases and 8 bases, in that order; junction bases with no gene match: 10. CDR1 and CDR2 (germline): LGHDT, YNNKEL (reference sequence). The CDR3 length is 16 residues. The CDR3 DNA follows: TGTGCCAGCAGCCAGGACCTGGGACAGGGAAGCGAAAAACTGTTTTTT. Its translation is CASSQDLGQGSEKLFF.

The genes are TRBV28 and TRBJ1-5; 8 nucleotides match TRBD1. Germline loops: CDR1 MDHEN, CDR2 SYDVKM. CDR3 length: 16 amino acids. Losses at the gene ends were 4 bases for V and 7 bases for J; bases not matched to a gene: 12. Here the CDR3 reads CASSSRGQGAGQPQHF. CDR3 bases: TGTGCCAGCAGTTCCCGGGGGCAGGGGGCTGGACAGCCCCAGCATTTT.

The chain joins TRBV10-1 to TRBJ1-1; D possibly corresponds to TRBD1 (5 bases). The length of the CDR3 is 20 residues. Germline CDR1 and CDR2: WNHNN and SYGVQD (reference sequence). The V and J ends lost 4 bases and 0 bases respectively, with 27 bases between them. The CDR3 nucleotides are TGCGCCAGCAGTGTTTGTAAGCAGGAAGGGGAAGAGCCCATGAACACTGAAGCTTTCTTT. Its protein is CASSVCKQEGEEPMNTEAFF.

This chain connects TRBV28 to TRBJ2-7, with 12 bases identical to TRBD1. J was trimmed by 2 bases and V by 7 bases; bases with no gene match: 3. This CDR3 has 14 residues. Per the germline V gene, CDR1 is MDHEN and CDR2 is SYDVKM. The CDR3 reads CASKGQGATYEQYF. As DNA, the CDR3 is TGTGCCAGCAAGGGACAGGGGGCAACCTACGAGCAGTACTTC.

The chain uses TRBV19 and TRBJ1-1; D is possibly TRBD1 (5 bases). CDR1 LNHDA and CDR2 SQIVND come from the germline V gene (reference sequence). This CDR3 is built from 17 residues. V was cut by 10 bases and J by 0 bases, with 24 bases left in between. CDR3 DNA sequence: TGTGCCACTGTTGGGGGGAGGGCCTTAACCGTGAACACTGAAGCTTTCTTT. Translated, it gives CATVGGRALTVNTEAFF.

This chain links TRBV6-5 with TRBJ1-1, with D unresolved. The CDR3 is made up of 14 amino acids. Trimming took off 0 bases at V and 4 bases at J, with 9 bases between the two ends. Germline CDR1 and CDR2: MNHEY and SVGAGI. The CDR3 here is CASSYSTRSTEAFF. The CDR3 coding sequence is TGTGCCAGCAGTTACTCGACCCGGAGCACTGAAGCTTTCTTT.

Remarks on this clone: A read error may produce the germline difference seen at one junction end. J is TRBJ1-2 and V is TRBV28; D is possibly TRBD1 (5 bases). This CDR3 is 13 amino acids long. In germline, CDR1 is MDHEN, CDR2 SYDVKM. The CDR3 is CACREDSNYGYTF. DNA of the CDR3: TGTGCCTGCAGGGAGGACTCTAACTATGGCTACACCTTC.

The chain carries TRBV4-1 and TRBJ1-5; 7 bases match TRBD1. The CDR3 runs to 15 residues. CDR1 is MGHRA, CDR2 YSYEKL, per germline. V gave up 3 bases and J gave up 4 bases; unmatched junction bases: 6. The CDR3 sequence: CASSHEGAGNQPQHF. CDR3 bases: TGCGCCAGCAGCCACGAGGGGGCAGGGAATCAGCCCCAGCATTTT.

The rearrangement joins TRBV30 to TRBJ1-2, with no clear D. CDR3 length: 13 amino acids. Germline V gene data show CDR1 as GTSNPN and CDR2 as SVGIG (reference sequence). The CDR3 DNA reads as TGTGCTCACCGGGAAGGTTCTAACTATGGCTACACCTTC. This sequence encodes CAHREGSNYGYTF.

The chain is built from TRBV27 and TRBJ1-2; a possible D gene is TRBD1 (6 bases). Trimming cost V 3 bases and J 6 bases, with 11 bases left between them. The CDR3 sequence is 13 residues long. In germline, CDR1 is MNHEY, CDR2 SMNVEV (reference sequence). The CDR3 DNA follows: TGTGCCAGCAGTTTCAACAGGGTGAATGGCTACACCTTC. Amino acid sequence: CASSFNRVNGYTF.

This sequence joins TRBV4-2 and TRBJ2-2; TRBD2 matches at 8 bases. Germline V gene lookup returns CDR1 LGHNA and CDR2 YNFKEQ. Trimming cost V 1 base and J 7 bases; bases outside gene matches: 8. The CDR3 covers 16 residues. CDR3 amino acids: CASSQGRLASGGELFF. CDR3 DNA sequence: TGTGCCAGCAGCCAAGGACGACTAGCGAGTGGCGGGGAGCTGTTTTTT.

This chain connects TRBV5-1 to TRBJ2-7, with D possibly TRBD2 on 6 matching bases. Trimming removed 5 bases at V and 1 base at J, with 19 bases between. This CDR3 contains 16 residues. The germline gives CDR1 SGHRS, CDR2 YFSETQ. The DNA for the CDR3 is TGCGCCAGCAGTCCCCGGGACTCTCACAAATCCTACGAGCAGTACTTC. It codes for CASSPRDSHKSYEQYF. Looking up the rest from reference TRBV5-1 and TRBJ2-7 gives the full variable domain: KAGVTQTPRYLIKTRGQQVTLSCSPISGHRSVSWYQQTPGQGLQFLFEYFSETQRNKGNFPGRFSGRQFSNSRSEMNVSTLELGDSALYLCASSPRDSHKSYEQYFGPGTRLTVT.

In nucleotides, the CDR3 is TGTGCCAGCAGTCGGACTAGCGGGAGTCCAGATACGCAGTATTTT. This gives the protein CASSRTSGSPDTQYF. The rearrangement links TRBV6-5 to TRBJ2-3; 13 positions match TRBD2. The CDR3 runs 15 residues. CDR1 and CDR2 from the germline V gene are MNHEY and SVGAGI. V lost 5 bases to trimming and J lost 4 bases; unmatched junction nucleotides: 3.

The V and J genes are TRBV11-3 and TRBJ2-2; a weak D match, TRBD2 (6 bases). Per germline, CDR1 SGHNT and CDR2 YENEEA. CDR3 size: 15 residues. Trimming pared 6 bases from V and 5 bases from J, leaving 16 bases between. The CDR3 spells CASSPGTAETGELFF. The CDR3 nucleotides read TGTGCCAGCAGTCCCGGGACTGCGGAGACCGGGGAGCTGTTTTTT.

A single count supports this clone. Written as DNA, the CDR3 is TGTGCCAGCAGATCAGGGACAGGGGGTCTCTACGAGCAGTACTTC. Amino acid sequence: CASRSGTGGLYEQYF. The gene calls are TRBV28 and TRBJ2-7, with 11 bases lining up with TRBD1. The CDR3 has 15 residues. J was trimmed by 3 bases and V by 6 bases; bases with no gene match: 7. Germline V gene data show CDR1 as MDHEN and CDR2 as SYDVKM. The full variable domain, rest sourced from reference TRBV28 and TRBJ2-7, is DVKVTQSSRYLVKRTGEKVFLECVQDMDHENMFWYRQDPGLGLRLIYFSYDVKMKEKGDIPEGYSVSREKKERFSLILESASTNQTSMYLCASRSGTGGLYEQYFGPGTRLTVT.

V and J are TRBV24-1 and TRBJ2-3; D is possibly TRBD2 (6 bases). With 2 bases removed from V and 7 bases from J, the gap between germline ends came to 15 bases. CDR1 is KGHDR and CDR2 is SFDVKD in the germline V gene. This CDR3 is 15 amino acids long. CDR3 bases: TGTGCCACCAGTGATTCGGGAGAGGGTCGGAATACGCAGTATTTT. The encoded protein is CATSDSGEGRNTQYF.

CDR3 protein: CASSRGASYNEQFF. The CDR3, as DNA: TGTGCCAGCAGCCGAGGCGCCTCCTACAATGAGCAGTTCTTC. The chain uses TRBV6-4 and TRBJ2-1; D remains ambiguous. Germline V gene lookup returns CDR1 MRHNA and CDR2 SNTAGT. The CDR3 length is 14 residues. Trimming took 6 bases from V and 0 from J, leaving 9 bases between them.

V usage is TRBV7-9 and J usage is TRBJ2-3; TRBD1 might be the D (5 bases). The CDR3 runs to 14 residues. V gave up 5 bases and J gave up 1 base, with 10 bases separating them. Germline lookup yields CDR1 SEHNR and CDR2 FQNEAQ (reference sequence). The CDR3, as DNA: TGTGCCAGCAGCAGAATAGGGGGCACAGATACGCAGTATTTT. Amino acids: CASSRIGGTDTQYF.

The CDR3 region has the DNA TGTGCCAGCAGCTTGGTGTCGGGAGGGGTCAATGAGCAGTTCTTC. It translates to CASSLVSGGVNEQFF. The chain combines TRBV5-4 with TRBJ2-1; 8 bases line up with TRBD2. Trimming took 0 bases from V and 6 from J; bases not matched to a gene: 5. The germline V gene has CDR1 SGHNT and CDR2 YYREEE (reference sequence). The CDR3 is 15 amino acids.

The chain employs TRBV6-5 and TRBJ1-2; D call uncertain. Germline CDR1 MNHEY, CDR2 SVGAGI. There are 13 residues in the CDR3. Trimming pared 4 bases from V and 6 bases from J, leaving 12 bases between. CDR3 nucleotide sequence: TGTGCCAGCAGTTCGGAGGGCCGGAATGGCTACACCTTC. This codes for CASSSEGRNGYTF.

This rearrangement joins TRBV3-1 (or the pseudogene TRBV3-2) to TRBJ2-1; 8 bases match TRBD2. This CDR3 region has 12 residues. Germline CDR1 LGHDT, CDR2 YNNKEL (reference sequence). V lost 2 bases, J lost 9 bases, and 0 bases stayed unmatched. The chain's CDR3 is CASSQREGEQFF. CDR3 nucleotides: TGTGCCAGCAGCCAACGGGAGGGTGAGCAGTTCTTC.

This chain's CDR3 is CASSLGPVGEQYF. DNA for the CDR3: TGTGCCAGCAGCTTGGGCCCCGTCGGCGAGCAGTACTTC. V usage is TRBV5-5 and J usage is TRBJ2-7; D unclear. Trimming cost V 0 bases and J 6 bases, with 10 bases left between them. CDR1 is SGHKS, CDR2 YYEKEE, per germline (reference sequence). This CDR3 is built from 13 residues.

V gene TRBV18 combines with J gene TRBJ2-7; TRBD1 matches at 9 bases. The germline V gene encodes CDR1 KGHSH and CDR2 LQKENI. This CDR3 is 15 amino acids long. Germline trimming cut 0 bases from V and 9 bases from J; bases unmatched to any gene: 9. Here the CDR3 DNA reads TGTGCCAGCTCACCACCGGGACAGGGAGTATCGCGGCAGTACTTC. As protein: CASSPPGQGVSRQYF.